This T cell receptor (beta chain) stems from a study of T cells in narcolepsy. At the level of the study: Enrolled donors included narcolepsy type 1 or type 2 patients and healthy controls.

Measured with immunoSEQ multiplex PCR; TCRdb has only the in-frame clones, and not every one. Of 37,000 or so clones in the sample, approximately 86% were seen once. The germline V gene has CDR1 SGHNT and CDR2 YENEEA. V lost 0 bases and J 0 bases, leaving 8 bases between the germline ends. The CDR3 has 16 amino acids. This receptor was identified in a human donor with narcolepsy. The sequenced sample was CD45RA- memory CD4+ T cells from PBMCs. The chain employs TRBV11-3 and TRBJ2-2; D may be TRBD1 or TRBD2 (6 bases each). The CDR3 region has the DNA TGTGCCAGCAGCTTAGACGGGGGCCCGAACACCGGGGAGCTGTTTTTT. Its protein product is CASSLDGGPNTGELFF.